The rows below give T cell receptor beta chains drawn from one sample of a study of graft-versus-host responses after intestinal transplantation. Their antigen targets remain unknown. Clones were read by immunoSEQ multiplex PCR, and TCRdb kept only the in-frame ones, dropping some. Of roughly 77,000 clones in the sample, more than 70% are singletons; the top ten hold roughly 2.6%. The sequencing used unstimulated CD8+ T cells sorted from spleen or lymph node cells, collected before intestinal transplant. Source of these receptors: a human donor who received an intestinal transplant. The CDR3 runs from the conserved cysteine through the conserved F or W. D genes are given only for firm matches. The listing skips clone size in some rows; elsewhere it reads once, few, many or a size class.

j_gene | abundance | v_gene | d_gene | CDR3nt | CDR3aa
TRBJ1-1 | NA | TRBV19 | TRBD1 | TGTGCCAGTAGTATTGGAGGGGGCCGGACTGAAGCTTTCTTT | CASSIGGGRTEAFF
TRBJ2-7 | NA | TRBV7-3 | TRBD2 | TGTGCCAGCAGCTTATCGGGACTAGCGGGGGACGAGCAGTACTTC | CASSLSGLAGDEQYF
TRBJ2-6 | NA | TRBV9 | TRBD2 | TGTGCCAGCAGCCCTCGGACTAGCGGGAGTACTGGGGCCAACGTCCTGACTTTC | CASSPRTSGSTGANVLTF
TRBJ2-7 | NA | TRBV7-6 | NA | TGTGCCAGCAGCTTAACTAGCTCCTACGAGCAGTACTTC | CASSLTSSYEQYF
TRBJ1-2 | NA | TRBV7-8 | NA | TGTGCCAGCAGCTCCCATCCCGGACAAGAAGGACACGATGGCTACACCTTC | CASSSHPGQEGHDGYTF
TRBJ2-7 | NA | TRBV7-8 | TRBD1 | TGTGCCAGCAGCTCCACAGGGGGCTCAGAGTCCTACGAGCAGTACTTC | CASSSTGGSESYEQYF
TRBJ1-4 | NA | TRBV9 | TRBD1 | TGTGCCAGCAGCCTTACAGGGGTTGCAACTAATGAAAAACTGTTTTTT | CASSLTGVATNEKLFF
TRBJ2-3 | NA | TRBV6-5 | NA | TGTGCCAGCAGTTACGCGGGCACAGATACGCAGTATTTT | CASSYAGTDTQYF
TRBJ1-3 | NA | TRBV7-9 | NA | TGTGCCAGCAGCTTAGGCCCCGGACAGAGCTCTGGAAACACCATATATTTT | CASSLGPGQSSGNTIYF
TRBJ1-3 | NA | TRBV19 | NA | TGTGCCAGTAGTCAGTATAATTCTGGAAACACCATATATTTT | CASSQYNSGNTIYF
TRBJ2-7 | once | TRBV6-6 | NA | TGTGCCAGCAGTTACCCCGGGGTCAGCGAGCAGTACTTC | CASSYPGVSEQYF
TRBJ1-6 | NA | TRBV5-6 | NA | TGTGCCAGCAGCTACGGTGGACAGATTAATTCACCCCTCCACTTT | CASSYGGQINSPLHF
TRBJ2-7 | NA | TRBV27 | NA | TGTGCCAGCAGCTGGGGGGGCGGGACCTCCTACGAGCAGTACTTC | CASSWGGGTSYEQYF
TRBJ2-1 | few | TRBV5-5 | TRBD1 | TGTGCCAGCAGCTACCGGGACAGCTCCTACAATGAGCAGTTCTTC | CASSYRDSSYNEQFF
TRBJ1-1 | NA | TRBV2 | TRBD1 | TGTGCCAGCAGTGATACGGGGGGACAGGGAGAAGCGGACACTGAAGCTTTCTTT | CASSDTGGQGEADTEAFF
TRBJ1-5 | NA | TRBV15 | NA | TGTGCCACCAGCAGAGATATGAGCAATCAGCCCCAGCATTTT | CATSRDMSNQPQHF
TRBJ2-7 | NA | TRBV4-1 | NA | TGCGCCAGCAGCCAGGACATTGGGGAAAGCGAGCAGTACTTC | CASSQDIGESEQYF
TRBJ2-3 | NA | TRBV4-1 | TRBD2 | TGCGCCAGCAGCCAAGATCGGGGGGGCCCCGATACGCAGTATTTT | CASSQDRGGPDTQYF
TRBJ2-3 | NA | TRBV6-4 | TRBD2 | TGTGCCAGCAGTCCCGGGACTAGCGGCACAGATACGCAGTATTTT | CASSPGTSGTDTQYF
TRBJ2-1 | NA | TRBV15 | TRBD2 | TGTGCCACCAGCAGAGAAAGCGGGAGCTCCTACAATGAGCAGTTCTTC | CATSRESGSSYNEQFF
TRBJ2-1 | NA | TRBV5-6 | NA | TGTGCCAGCAGCAACACCTACAATGAGCAGTTCTTC | CASSNTYNEQFF
TRBJ1-1 | once | TRBV7-4 | NA | TGTGCCAGCAGCCCCCAGGGAAACACTGAAGCTTTCTTT | CASSPQGNTEAFF
TRBJ2-2 | NA | TRBV10-3 | NA | TGTGCCATCCTACTAACCGGGACGAACACCGGGGAGCTGTTTTTT | CAILLTGTNTGELFF
TRBJ2-5 | NA | TRBV7-8 | TRBD1 | TGTGCCAGCAGCTCTCCGGGACAGGGCCCTCAAGAGACCCAGTACTTC | CASSSPGQGPQETQYF
TRBJ2-7 | NA | TRBV5-5 | TRBD2 | TGTGCCAGCACCCCGGGGGGCTACGAGCAGTACTTC | CASTPGGYEQYF
TRBJ1-3 | NA | TRBV21-1 | NA | TGTGCCAGCAGCAAAGTGGGGGCGCGGGGAAACACCATATATTTT | CASSKVGARGNTIYF